This T cell receptor (beta chain) was observed in a study of control samples from healthy donors and cancer patients. The CDR3 is 14 residues long. Trimming shortened V by 2 bases and J by 0 bases, and 5 bases separated the two germline ends. Germline V gene sequence: CDR1 SEHNR, CDR2 FQNEAQ (reference sequence). Only in-frame clones appear in the TCRdb table, and some are missing; sequencing was by immunoSEQ multiplex PCR. The sample has around 94,000 clones, roughly 94% seen once. This sequence was found in a young woman in good health. The specimen sequenced was blood. The chain uses TRBV7-9 and TRBJ1-3; D not certain. Here the CDR3 DNA reads TGTGCCAGCAGCTTATTGGTCTCTGGAAACACCATATATTTT. This sequence encodes CASSLLVSGNTIYF.